The TCR beta chain under discussion was sequenced for a study of T cells in Graves' hyperthyroidism and ophthalmopathy. The wider study: Peripheral blood draws took place at initial diagnosis, ahead of any treatment.

With regard to this clonotype: The antigen remains undetermined.

CDR1 and CDR2 from the germline V gene are LNHDA and SQIVND (reference sequence). This CDR3 is built from 18 residues. The germline V and J ends were trimmed by 0 bases and 0 bases, with 15 bases remaining between them. It was RNA transcripts that yielded the amplified TCR beta CDR3 regions. First-round RT-PCR of the TCR CDR3 relied on the HTBI primer set. TCRdb recomputed calls from the multiplex PCR reads with MiXCR, one row per CDR3 protein. Of approximately 630,000 distinct CDR3 sequences in the sample, around 15% were seen once. Findings of the study overall: The authors' 13 V-J model separated ophthalmopathy from stable hyperthyroidism.

This chain links TRBV19 with TRBJ2-1; possible D gene TRBD1, 6 bases. The sequence was collected from a woman aged 25 to 39 with Graves' hyperthyroidism. Sequencing was done on a sample of blood. CDR3 coding DNA: TGTGCCAGTAGTATAGATCTGGGGGCGTATGGCTCCTACAATGAGCAGTTCTTC. Translated, it gives CASSIDLGAYGSYNEQFF.